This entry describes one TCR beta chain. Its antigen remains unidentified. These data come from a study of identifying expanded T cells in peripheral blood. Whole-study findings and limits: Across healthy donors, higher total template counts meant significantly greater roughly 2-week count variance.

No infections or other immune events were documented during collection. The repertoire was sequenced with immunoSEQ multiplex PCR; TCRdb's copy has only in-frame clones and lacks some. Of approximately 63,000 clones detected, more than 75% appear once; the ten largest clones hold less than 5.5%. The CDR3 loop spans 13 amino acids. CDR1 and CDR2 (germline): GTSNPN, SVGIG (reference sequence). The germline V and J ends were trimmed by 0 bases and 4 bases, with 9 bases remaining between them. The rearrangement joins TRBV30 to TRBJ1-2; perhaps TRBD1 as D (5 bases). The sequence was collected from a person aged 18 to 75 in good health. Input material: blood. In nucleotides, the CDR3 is TGTGCCTGGAGTGTTCGAGGGACCTATGGCTACACCTTC. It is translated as CAWSVRGTYGYTF.